The next 6 T cell receptor beta chains were all read from a single sample in a study of blood T cell repertoires in COVID-19. Only in-frame clones appear in the TCRdb table, and some are missing; sequencing was by immunoSEQ multiplex PCR. The sample lists around 55,000 clones; 90% were seen once. The sequenced material came from peripheral blood. These TCRs come from a man between 40 and 49 years old with acute or convalescent COVID-19.

Written as DNA, the CDR3 is TGTGCCAGCAGCTTCACACCTTCCTCTGGAAACACCATATATTTT. The encoded protein is CASSFTPSSGNTIYF. The genes are TRBV7-8 and TRBJ1-3; D gene ambiguous. The V gene's germline CDR1 is SGHVS and CDR2 FQNEAQ. This CDR3 is 15 amino acids long. The V and J ends lost 3 bases and 0 bases respectively, with 9 bases between them.

In DNA, the CDR3 is TGTGCCAGCAGCCCCGACATCGGGAACTACGAGCAGTACTTC. It encodes CASSPDIGNYEQYF. V and J are TRBV5-8 and TRBJ2-7; D may be TRBD2 (5 bases). The CDR3 has 14 residues. Trimming took off 4 bases at V and 3 bases at J, with 14 bases between the two ends. CDR1 and CDR2 from the germline V gene are SGHTS and YDEGEE. Based on the CDR3 plus reference TRBV5-8 and TRBJ2-7, the full variable domain is EAGVTQSPTHLIKTRGQQATLRCSPISGHTSVYWYQQALGLGLQFLLWYDEGEERNRGNFPPRFSGRQFPNYSSELNVNALELEDSALYLCASSPDIGNYEQYFGPGTRLTVT.

The chain couples TRBV7-2 to TRBJ2-7; 13 bases align to TRBD2. V gave up 5 bases and J gave up 6 bases; unmatched junction bases: 7. This CDR3 spans 15 amino acids. Germline values: CDR1 SGHTA, CDR2 FQGNSA. The CDR3 loop reads CASSPGLAGVIEQYF. Written as DNA, the CDR3 is TGTGCCAGCAGCCCCGGACTAGCGGGAGTTATCGAGCAGTACTTC.

The V call is TRBV7-2, the J call TRBJ1-1; D is unresolved. The V end lost 7 bases, the J end lost 0 bases, and 15 bases lay between the germline ends. The CDR3 consists of 15 residues. Looked up from germline, CDR1 is SGHTA and CDR2 is FQGNSA. Written as DNA, the CDR3 is TGTGCCAGCATGTTCGGAACGGGAATGAACACTGAAGCTTTCTTT. Its protein is CASMFGTGMNTEAFF. Together with reference TRBV7-2 and TRBJ1-1, the CDR3 gives the full variable domain: GAGVSQSPSNKVTEKGKDVELRCDPISGHTALYWYRQSLGQGLEFLIYFQGNSAPDKSGLPSDRFSAERTGGSVSTLTIQRTQQEDSAVYLCASMFGTGMNTEAFFGQGTRLTVV.

The chain links TRBV9 to TRBJ1-2; tentatively, D is TRBD1 (6 bases). Per the germline V gene, CDR1 is SGDLS and CDR2 is YYNGEE. The CDR3 length is 13 residues. Trimming shortened V by 1 base and J by 4 bases, and 8 bases separated the two germline ends. In DNA, the CDR3 is TGTGCCAGCAGCGTAAGGGGGACCTATGGCTACACCTTC. It codes for CASSVRGTYGYTF.

V and J are TRBV5-4 and TRBJ1-2, with D perhaps matching TRBD1 (5 bases). CDR3 size: 14 residues. The V gene's germline CDR1 is SGHNT and CDR2 YYREEE (reference sequence). V was shortened by 8 bases and J by 8 bases, with 22 bases between the two germline ends. The CDR3, as DNA: TGTGCCAGGGGCTTCCGGGACTCTCGGTCCGGCTACACCTTC. This sequence encodes CARGFRDSRSGYTF.